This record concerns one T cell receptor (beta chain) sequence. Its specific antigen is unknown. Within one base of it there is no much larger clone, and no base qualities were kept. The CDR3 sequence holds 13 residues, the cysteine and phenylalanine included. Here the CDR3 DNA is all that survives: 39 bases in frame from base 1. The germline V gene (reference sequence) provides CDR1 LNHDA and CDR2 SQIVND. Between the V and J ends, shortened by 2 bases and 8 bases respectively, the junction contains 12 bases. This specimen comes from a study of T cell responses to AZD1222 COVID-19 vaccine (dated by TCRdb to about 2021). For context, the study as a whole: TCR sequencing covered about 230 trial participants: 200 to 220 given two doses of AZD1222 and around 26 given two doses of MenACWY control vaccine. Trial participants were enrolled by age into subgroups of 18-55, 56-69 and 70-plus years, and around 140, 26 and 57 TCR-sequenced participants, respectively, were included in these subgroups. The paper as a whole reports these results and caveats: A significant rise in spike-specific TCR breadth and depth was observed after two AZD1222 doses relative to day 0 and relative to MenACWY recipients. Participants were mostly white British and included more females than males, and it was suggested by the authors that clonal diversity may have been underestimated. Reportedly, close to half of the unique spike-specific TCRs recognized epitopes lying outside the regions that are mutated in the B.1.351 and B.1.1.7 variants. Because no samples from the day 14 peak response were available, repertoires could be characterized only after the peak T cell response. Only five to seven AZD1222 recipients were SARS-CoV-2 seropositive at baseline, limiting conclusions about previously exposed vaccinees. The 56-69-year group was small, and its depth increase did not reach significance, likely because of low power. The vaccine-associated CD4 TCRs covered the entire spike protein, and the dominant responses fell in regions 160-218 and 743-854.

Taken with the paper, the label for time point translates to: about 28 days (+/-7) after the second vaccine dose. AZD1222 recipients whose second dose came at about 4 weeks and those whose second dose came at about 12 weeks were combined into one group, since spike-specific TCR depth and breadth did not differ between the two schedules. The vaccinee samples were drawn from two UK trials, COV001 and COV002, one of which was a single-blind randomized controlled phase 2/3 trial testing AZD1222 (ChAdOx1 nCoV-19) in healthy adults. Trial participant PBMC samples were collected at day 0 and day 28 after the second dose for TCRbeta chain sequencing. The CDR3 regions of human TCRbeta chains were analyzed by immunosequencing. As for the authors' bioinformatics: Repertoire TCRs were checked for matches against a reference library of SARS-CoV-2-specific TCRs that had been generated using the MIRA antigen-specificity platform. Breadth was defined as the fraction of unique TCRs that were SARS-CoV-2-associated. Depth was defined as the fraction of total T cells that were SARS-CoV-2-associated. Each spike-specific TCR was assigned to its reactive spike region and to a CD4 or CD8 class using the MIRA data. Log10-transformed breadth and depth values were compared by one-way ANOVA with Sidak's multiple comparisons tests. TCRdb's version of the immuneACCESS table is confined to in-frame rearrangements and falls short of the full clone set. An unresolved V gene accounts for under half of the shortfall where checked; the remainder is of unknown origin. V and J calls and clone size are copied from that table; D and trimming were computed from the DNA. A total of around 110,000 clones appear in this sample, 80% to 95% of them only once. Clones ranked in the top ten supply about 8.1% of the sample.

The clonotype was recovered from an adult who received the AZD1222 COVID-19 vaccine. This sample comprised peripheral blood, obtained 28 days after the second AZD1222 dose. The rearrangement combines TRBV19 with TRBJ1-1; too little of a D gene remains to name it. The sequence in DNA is TGTGCCAGTAGTATATCGGCGGCTTCAGAAGCTTTCTTT. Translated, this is CASSISAASEAFF.